The 20 T cell receptor beta chains listed next were all sequenced from one sample in a study of blood T cell repertoires in COVID-19. The assay was immunoSEQ multiplex PCR, and TCRdb's table has in-frame clones only and misses some. There are fewer than 300,000 clones in the sample; around 86% occur only once, and over 7.5% lies in the top ten. The sample was peripheral blood. The receptor set was obtained from a middle-aged man who had recovered from COVID-19.

The J gene is TRBJ1-3, the V gene TRBV7-2; possible D gene TRBD1, 6 bases. V lost 0 bases and J lost 2, with 8 bases in between. This CDR3 region has 15 residues. Germline V gene data show CDR1 as SGHTA and CDR2 as FQGNSA. The DNA of the CDR3 is TGTGCCAGCAGCTTAGCGCGGACAGCTGGAAACACCATATATTTT. This translates into CASSLARTAGNTIYF.

The J gene is TRBJ2-7, the V gene TRBV7-7; possible D gene TRBD2, 6 bases. The CDR3 totals 13 residues. CDR1 and CDR2 from the germline V gene are SSHAT and FNYEAQ (reference sequence). V was shortened by 1 base and J by 6 bases, with 10 bases between the two germline ends. The CDR3: CASSLVGGGEQYF. Here the CDR3 DNA reads TGTGCCAGCAGCTTAGTGGGGGGTGGCGAGCAGTACTTC.

Remarks on this clone: Other nucleotide sequences from this sample produce the same CDR3. The rearrangement joins TRBV10-3 to TRBJ1-5, with 7 bases matching TRBD1. Germline lookup yields CDR1 ENHRY and CDR2 SYGVKD. The CDR3 length is 14 residues. J gave up 6 bases and V 2 bases, and 4 bases lay outside the gene matches. CDR3 in DNA: TGTGCCATCAGTGAGGGAGGGGGCGGTCAGCCCCAGCATTTT. It is translated as CAISEGGGGQPQHF.

This sequence joins TRBV9 and TRBJ2-1; TRBD2 might be the D (6 bases). Germline-derived CDR1 and CDR2 are SGDLS and YYNGEE. V was clipped by 0 bases and J by 8 bases, with 12 bases between them. This CDR3 has 14 residues. The CDR3 DNA reads as TGTGCCAGCAGCGTAGACGGGAGTAGCGATGAGCAGTTCTTC. It encodes CASSVDGSSDEQFF.

This sequence joins TRBV4-3 and TRBJ2-7, with 8 positions matching TRBD1. This CDR3 region has 13 residues. CDR1 and CDR2 (germline): LGHNA, YSLEER. J lost 3 bases, V lost 5 bases, and 3 bases had no gene match. The CDR3 here is CASSVGTGYEQYF. The DNA of the CDR3 is TGCGCCAGCAGCGTCGGGACAGGCTACGAGCAGTACTTC.

This sequence joins TRBV19 and TRBJ2-1; 7 bases are shared with TRBD2. CDR1 and CDR2 from the germline V gene are LNHDA and SQIVND (reference sequence). Trimming cost V 1 base and J 10 bases; bases outside gene matches: 7. This CDR3 is built from 14 residues. The CDR3 protein is CASSIASGVREQFF. The CDR3 DNA is TGTGCCAGTAGTATAGCGAGCGGGGTTAGGGAGCAGTTCTTC.

The CDR3: CASSTFNYGYTF. In DNA, the CDR3 is TGTGCCAGTAGTACGTTTAACTATGGCTACACCTTC. The rearrangement links TRBV19 to TRBJ1-2; D remains unclear. The CDR3 totals 12 residues. Germline V gene data show CDR1 as LNHDA and CDR2 as SQIVND (reference sequence). The ends were cut back, 4 bases at V and 1 base at J, with 4 bases in the middle.

This chain links TRBV7-2 with TRBJ1-2; D unresolved. This CDR3 region has 12 residues. Germline V gene sequence: CDR1 SGHTA, CDR2 FQGNSA. V lost 2 bases, J lost 7 bases, and 8 bases lay in between. The CDR3 loop is CASSLFLGGYTF. CDR3 in DNA: TGTGCCAGCAGCTTATTTCTCGGTGGCTACACCTTC.

The chain combines TRBV10-3 with TRBJ2-5, with D possibly being TRBD2 (5 bases). CDR1 is ENHRY, CDR2 SYGVKD, per germline. The CDR3 is 11 amino acids. The germline V and J ends were trimmed by 8 bases and 5 bases, with 9 bases remaining between them. CDR3 loop: CAIGRGETQYF. DNA for the CDR3: TGTGCCATCGGGAGAGGGGAGACCCAGTACTTC.

V gene TRBV5-4 combines with J gene TRBJ2-3; the match to TRBD2 covers 10 bases. Trimming took 3 bases from V and 3 from J; bases not matched to a gene: 4. CDR1 SGHNT and CDR2 YYREEE come from the germline V gene (reference sequence). CDR3 length equals 15 residues. CDR3 protein: CASSSLAGVTDTQYF. The CDR3 nucleotides read TGTGCCAGCAGCTCTCTAGCGGGGGTAACAGATACGCAGTATTTT.

Many counts were recorded for this clone. This chain connects TRBV5-4 to TRBJ2-1; D remains unclear. V was clipped by 3 bases and J by 0 bases, with 4 bases between them. Per germline, CDR1 SGHNT and CDR2 YYREEE (reference sequence). This CDR3 has 13 amino acids. The CDR3 sequence is CASSSSSYNEQFF. CDR3 DNA: TGTGCCAGCAGCTCGAGCTCCTACAATGAGCAGTTCTTC.

This clone was found once. The chain is built from TRBV24-1 and TRBJ2-5; 11 nucleotides align to TRBD1. The germline gives CDR1 KGHDR, CDR2 SFDVKD. The CDR3 covers 19 residues. V lost 3 bases to trimming and J lost 1 base; unmatched junction nucleotides: 12. The CDR3 bases are TGTGCCACCAGTGATCCAAACGAGGGACAGGGGGAGTTCCAAGAGACCCAGTACTTC. Protein sequence: CATSDPNEGQGEFQETQYF.

The chain has TRBV12-2 and TRBJ2-3; the table's D call, TRBD2, has no DNA check behind it. TRBV12-2 corresponds to a pseudogene. This CDR3 region has 17 residues. Written as DNA, the CDR3 is TGTGCAAGTCGCTTAGCTGCGGGGGTGGGTACTACAGATACGCAGTATTTT. It encodes CASRLAAGVGTTDTQYF.

The CDR3, as DNA: TGCAGCGTTGAACTTATGGGTAGGGGCCTCGGGGAGCTGTTTTTT. The encoded protein is CSVELMGRGLGELFF. The chain uses TRBV29-1 and TRBJ2-2; tentative D call: TRBD1 (5 bases). Germline V CDR1 and CDR2: SQVTM, ANQGSEA. V dropped 2 bases and J dropped 7 bases, with 17 bases sitting between them. This CDR3 is 15 amino acids long.

This clone was seen a single time. DNA of the CDR3: TGTGCCAGCAGCTCCGGGACAGGGGTGACCGGGGAGCTGTTTTTT. The encoded protein is CASSSGTGVTGELFF. The chain employs TRBV5-4 and TRBJ2-2; 10 nucleotides agree with TRBD1. V dropped 3 bases and J dropped 5; count of bases not matched to a gene: 4. The CDR3 is 15 amino acids. The germline gives CDR1 SGHNT, CDR2 YYREEE (reference sequence).

In its sample, this clone was seen once. This chain links TRBV5-4 with TRBJ2-5, with a possible D match to TRBD2 (6 bases). Germline V lookup: CDR1 SGHNT, CDR2 YYREEE (reference sequence). The CDR3 covers 13 residues. Trimming took off 4 bases at V and 3 bases at J, with 10 bases between the two ends. CDR3 nucleotide sequence: TGTGCCAGCAGCCCGTGGAGGGAAGAGACCCAGTACTTC. It encodes CASSPWREETQYF.

The V gene is TRBV9, the J gene TRBJ2-7, with a possible D match to TRBD2 (6 bases). Trimming removed 4 bases at V and 6 bases at J, with 14 bases between. The length of the CDR3 is 13 residues. The V gene's germline CDR1 is SGDLS and CDR2 YYNGEE. The CDR3: CASSTLLAGEQYF. CDR3 DNA: TGTGCCAGCAGCACATTACTAGCTGGCGAGCAGTACTTC.

This clone was seen a few times. The V call is TRBV6-2 or TRBV6-3, the J call TRBJ2-7, with D perhaps TRBD2 (6 bases). Germline CDR1 reads MNHEY; CDR2 reads SVGEGT. The CDR3 loop spans 14 amino acids. V was shortened by 2 bases and J by 3 bases, with 11 bases between the two germline ends. The CDR3 loop is CASSYMDGSYEQYF. Here the CDR3 DNA reads TGTGCCAGCAGTTACATGGACGGGAGCTACGAGCAGTACTTC.

This clone has a single count. The chain combines TRBV9 with TRBJ2-5; D ambiguous. V lost 7 bases and J 2 bases, leaving 12 bases between the germline ends. This CDR3 spans 13 amino acids. Germline CDR1 is SGDLS and CDR2 is YYNGEE. The chain's CDR3 is CASSEANQETQYF. The CDR3 bases are TGTGCCAGCTCCGAGGCTAATCAAGAGACCCAGTACTTC.

As to this clone: A junction end diverges from the germline sequence, so it may reflect a read error. The genes are TRBV6-5 and TRBJ2-7; 11 bases agree with TRBD2. Germline CDR1 and CDR2: MNHEY and SVGAGI. This CDR3 region has 14 residues. DNA of the CDR3: TGTGCCAGCGGTCTAGCGGGAGGCTCCAACGAGCAGTACTTC. This sequence encodes CASGLAGGSNEQYF.